One sample yielded the 11 T cell receptor beta chains listed below, sequenced in a study of shared clonotypes between healthy human individuals. TCRdb keeps only in-frame clones here, not all; method: immunoSEQ multiplex PCR. The top ten hold around 0.15% of the sample, which has about 2.4 million clones, roughly nine tenths seen once. The sample was naive CD4+ T cells sorted from blood. Subset denoted: CD45RA+ positively selected. The source of these receptors is a man younger than 30 in good health.

The chain is built from TRBV5-1 and TRBJ2-1, with 7 bases lining up with TRBD2. The junction had 10 bases not matched to a gene; V was cut back by 4 bases and J by 6 bases. Germline CDR1 is SGHRS and CDR2 is YFSETQ. CDR3 length: 15 residues. CDR3 sequence: CASSPSGGSFNEQFF. CDR3 DNA sequence: TGCGCCAGCAGCCCCTCGGGCGGGAGTTTCAATGAGCAGTTCTTC.

The chain carries TRBV5-6 and TRBJ2-7; 10 positions match TRBD1. From germline, CDR1 is SGHDT and CDR2 YYEEEE. V lost 6 bases and J lost 4; bases outside the gene matches: 10. CDR3 length: 15 amino acids. CDR3 in amino acids: CASNFEGQGFYEQYF. The CDR3 DNA is TGTGCCAGCAACTTCGAGGGACAGGGGTTTTACGAGCAGTACTTC.

The rearrangement joins TRBV11-1 to TRBJ2-7; 10 bases align to TRBD1. The germline CDR1 and CDR2 sequences are SGHAT and FQDESV (reference sequence). The junction had 8 bases not matched to a gene; V was cut back by 2 bases and J by 7 bases. This CDR3 spans 15 amino acids. CDR3 residues: CASSLRTGGPTEQYF. DNA for the CDR3: TGTGCCAGCAGCTTACGGACAGGGGGACCTACGGAGCAGTACTTC.

Points on this clone: A read error may produce the germline difference seen at one junction end. The chain has TRBV11-2 and TRBJ1-1, with D uncertain. The CDR3 contains 12 residues. CDR1 and CDR2 from the germline V gene are SGHAT and FQNNGV. The CDR3 sequence: CAGSLGRREAFF. CDR3 DNA sequence: TGTGCCGGCAGCTTAGGCCGGCGAGAAGCTTTCTTT. Filled out from reference TRBV11-2 and TRBJ1-1, the complete variable domain reads EAGVAQSPRYKIIEKRQSVAFWCNPISGHATLYWYQQILGQGPKLLIQFQNNGVVDDSQLPKDRFSAERLKGVDSTLKIQPAKLEDSAVYLCAGSLGRREAFFGQGTRLTVV.

This clone was seen just once. This chain connects TRBV4-1 to TRBJ2-7, with a tentative D call TRBD1 (5 bases). Deletions cut 0 bases from V and 4 bases from J, with 10 bases between. The CDR3 length is 14 residues. CDR1 and CDR2 (germline): MGHRA, YSYEKL. CDR3 amino acids: CASSQEGHPYEQYF. The CDR3 DNA reads TGCGCCAGCAGCCAAGAAGGACACCCATACGAGCAGTACTTC.

This clone was detected a few times. In the same sample, other DNA sequences code for this CDR3. CDR3 coding DNA: TGTGCCTGGAGTGTCGGGCCCACCGGGGAGCTGTTTTTT. It specifies CAWSVGPTGELFF. The rearrangement links TRBV30 to TRBJ2-2; D gene unclear. Germline V gene data show CDR1 as GTSNPN and CDR2 as SVGIG (reference sequence). The ends were cut back, 0 bases at V and 4 bases at J, with 6 bases in the middle. The CDR3 is made up of 13 amino acids. Full variable domain (rest looked up from reference TRBV30 and TRBJ2-2): SQTIHQWPATLVQPVGSPLSLECTVEGTSNPNLYWYRQAAGRGLQLLFYSVGIGQISSEVPQNLSASRPQDRQFILSSKKLLLSDSGFYLCAWSVGPTGELFFGEGSRLTVL.

V gene TRBV7-9 combines with J gene TRBJ2-7; 7 nucleotides agree with TRBD1. The germline CDR1 and CDR2 sequences are SEHNR and FQNEAQ (reference sequence). With 1 base clipped from V and 2 bases from J, the junction kept 8 bases outside the gene matches. The CDR3 is 16 residues long. DNA of the CDR3: TGTGCCAGCAGCTTAGAGACAGGGCTTACTACCTACGAGCAGTACTTC. The encoded protein is CASSLETGLTTYEQYF.

Concerning this clone: The sample contains more than one DNA sequence encoding this CDR3. V gene TRBV18 combines with J gene TRBJ2-7, with D perhaps matching TRBD2 (5 bases). This CDR3 has 13 amino acids. Germline V gene lookup returns CDR1 KGHSH and CDR2 LQKENI. V lost 2 bases and J lost 6, with 11 bases in between. DNA for the CDR3: TGTGCCAGCTCACCAGCAACCGGAGGCGAGCAGTACTTC. It yields the protein CASSPATGGEQYF.

V is TRBV19 and J is TRBJ2-7; possible D gene TRBD2, 6 bases. The V gene lost 6 bases and the J gene lost 1 base, with 16 bases spanning the gap. This CDR3 region has 15 residues. Germline CDR1 and CDR2: LNHDA and SQIVND (reference sequence). CDR3 in amino acids: CASRQSSVGSYEQYF. CDR3 coding DNA: TGTGCCAGTAGGCAATCTAGCGTAGGGTCCTACGAGCAGTACTTC.

The rearrangement joins TRBV27 to TRBJ1-2, with 9 bases aligning to TRBD1. CDR3 length equals 16 residues. V dropped 0 bases and J dropped 8; count of bases not matched to a gene: 10. Germline CDR1 is MNHEY and CDR2 is SMNVEV (reference sequence). This chain's CDR3 is CASSLSGQGPILGYTF. As DNA, the CDR3 is TGTGCCAGCAGTTTATCGGGACAGGGCCCGATTCTGGGCTACACCTTC.

The chain recombines TRBV19 with TRBJ2-7, with 7 bases matching TRBD2. V gave up 8 bases and J gave up 0 bases; unmatched junction bases: 10. Germline lookup yields CDR1 LNHDA and CDR2 SQIVND (reference sequence). The CDR3 is made up of 15 amino acids. The CDR3 loop is CASRGSGGSSYEQYF. Here the CDR3 DNA reads TGTGCCAGTCGAGGTTCTGGCGGGAGCTCCTACGAGCAGTACTTC.